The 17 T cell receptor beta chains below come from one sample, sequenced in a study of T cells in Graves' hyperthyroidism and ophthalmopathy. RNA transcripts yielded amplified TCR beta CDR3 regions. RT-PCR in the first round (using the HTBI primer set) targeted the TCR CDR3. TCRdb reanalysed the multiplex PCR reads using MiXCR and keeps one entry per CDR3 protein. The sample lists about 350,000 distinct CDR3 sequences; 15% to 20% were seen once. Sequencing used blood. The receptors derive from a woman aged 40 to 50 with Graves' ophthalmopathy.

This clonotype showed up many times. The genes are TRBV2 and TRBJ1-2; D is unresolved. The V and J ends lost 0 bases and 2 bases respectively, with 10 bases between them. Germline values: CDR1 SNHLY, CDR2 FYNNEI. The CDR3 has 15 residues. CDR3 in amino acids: CASSEAGYKNYGYTF. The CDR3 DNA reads TGTGCCAGCAGTGAAGCGGGATACAAAAACTATGGCTACACCTTC.

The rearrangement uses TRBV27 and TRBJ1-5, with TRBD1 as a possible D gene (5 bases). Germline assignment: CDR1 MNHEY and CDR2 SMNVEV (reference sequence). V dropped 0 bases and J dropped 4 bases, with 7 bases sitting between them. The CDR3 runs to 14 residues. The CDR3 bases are TGTGCCAGCAGTTTATCCAGGGCTAATCAGCCCCAGCATTTT. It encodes CASSLSRANQPQHF.

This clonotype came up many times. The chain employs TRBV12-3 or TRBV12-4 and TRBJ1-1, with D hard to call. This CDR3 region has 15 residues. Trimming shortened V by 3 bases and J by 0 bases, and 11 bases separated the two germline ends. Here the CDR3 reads CASSFSDLLNTEAFF. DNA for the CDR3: TGTGCCAGCAGTTTTTCCGACCTATTGAACACTGAAGCTTTCTTT.

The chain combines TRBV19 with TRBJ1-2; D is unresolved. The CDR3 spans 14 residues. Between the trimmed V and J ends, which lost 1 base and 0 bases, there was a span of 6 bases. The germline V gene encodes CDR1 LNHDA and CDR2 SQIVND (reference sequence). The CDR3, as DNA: TGTGCCAGTAGTATAGGCGCAGCTAACTATGGCTACACCTTC. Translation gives CASSIGAANYGYTF.

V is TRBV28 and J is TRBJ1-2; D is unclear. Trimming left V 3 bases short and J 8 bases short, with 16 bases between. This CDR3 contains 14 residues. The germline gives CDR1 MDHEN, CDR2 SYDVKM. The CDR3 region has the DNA TGTGCCAGCAGTTTCAATGCTGCCAGTGGCGGCTACACCTTC. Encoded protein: CASSFNAASGGYTF.

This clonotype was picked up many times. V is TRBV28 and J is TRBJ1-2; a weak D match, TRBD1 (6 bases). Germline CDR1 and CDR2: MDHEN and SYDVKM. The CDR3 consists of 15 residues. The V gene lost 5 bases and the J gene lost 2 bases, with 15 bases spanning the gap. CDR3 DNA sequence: TGTGCCAGCAGTCCAGCTCGGACAGAGAACTATGGCTACACCTTC. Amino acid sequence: CASSPARTENYGYTF.

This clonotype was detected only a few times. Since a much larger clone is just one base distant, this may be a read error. The CDR3 region is CAWSPGASVRTEAFF. Written as DNA, the CDR3 is TGTGCCTGGAGTCCAGGGGCCAGCGTGCGGACTGAAGCTTTCTTT. The chain uses TRBV30 and TRBJ1-1, with D possibly TRBD1 on 6 matching bases. V lost 2 bases to trimming and J lost 5 bases, with 18 bases between them. The CDR3 runs 15 residues. Per germline, CDR1 GTSNPN and CDR2 SVGIG (reference sequence).

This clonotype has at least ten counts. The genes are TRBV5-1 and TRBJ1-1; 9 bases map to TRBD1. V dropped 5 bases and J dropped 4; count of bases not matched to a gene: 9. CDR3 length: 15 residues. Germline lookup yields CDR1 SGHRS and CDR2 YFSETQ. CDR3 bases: TGCGCCAGCAGGACACAGGGGGCGCCGGGCACTGAAGCTTTCTTT. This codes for CASRTQGAPGTEAFF. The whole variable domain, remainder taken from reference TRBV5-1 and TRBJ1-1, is KAGVTQTPRYLIKTRGQQVTLSCSPISGHRSVSWYQQTPGQGLQFLFEYFSETQRNKGNFPGRFSGRQFSNSRSEMNVSTLELGDSALYLCASRTQGAPGTEAFFGQGTRLTVV.

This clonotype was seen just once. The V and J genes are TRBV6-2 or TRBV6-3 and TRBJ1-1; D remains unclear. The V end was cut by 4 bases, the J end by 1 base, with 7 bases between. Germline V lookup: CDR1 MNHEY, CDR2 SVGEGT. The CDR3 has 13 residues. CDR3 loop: CASSSHKNTEAFF. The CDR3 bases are TGTGCCAGCAGTTCCCACAAGAACACTGAAGCTTTCTTT.

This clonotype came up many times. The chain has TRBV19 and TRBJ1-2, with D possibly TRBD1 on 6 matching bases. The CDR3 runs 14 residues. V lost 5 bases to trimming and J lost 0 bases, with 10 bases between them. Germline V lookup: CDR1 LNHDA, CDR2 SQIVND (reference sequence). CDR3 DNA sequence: TGTGCCAGTAGTCTGCAGGGGACTAACTATGGCTACACCTTC. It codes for CASSLQGTNYGYTF. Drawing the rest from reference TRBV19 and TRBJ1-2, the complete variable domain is DGGITQSPKYLFRKEGQNVTLSCEQNLNHDAMYWYRQDPGQGLRLIYYSQIVNDFQKGDIAEGYSVSREKKESFPLTVTSAQKNPTAFYLCASSLQGTNYGYTFGSGTRLTVV.

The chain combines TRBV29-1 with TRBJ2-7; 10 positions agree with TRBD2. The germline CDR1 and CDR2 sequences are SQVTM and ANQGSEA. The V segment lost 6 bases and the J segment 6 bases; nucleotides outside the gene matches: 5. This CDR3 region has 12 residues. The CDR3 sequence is CSVTGTSVEQYF. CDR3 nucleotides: TGCAGCGTGACCGGGACTAGCGTCGAGCAGTACTTC.

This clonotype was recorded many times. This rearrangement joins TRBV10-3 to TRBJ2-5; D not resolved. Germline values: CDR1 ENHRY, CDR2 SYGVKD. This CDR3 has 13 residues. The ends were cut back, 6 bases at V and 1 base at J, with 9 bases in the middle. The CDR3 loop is CAIRTTVQETQYF. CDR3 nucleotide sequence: TGTGCCATCAGAACGACCGTCCAAGAGACCCAGTACTTC.

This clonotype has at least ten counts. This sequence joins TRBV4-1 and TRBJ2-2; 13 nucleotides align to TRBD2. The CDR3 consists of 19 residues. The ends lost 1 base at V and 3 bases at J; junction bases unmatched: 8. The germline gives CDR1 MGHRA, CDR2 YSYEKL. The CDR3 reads CASSQVVLAGGPDTGELFF. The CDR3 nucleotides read TGCGCCAGCAGCCAAGTTGTACTAGCGGGAGGGCCGGACACCGGGGAGCTGTTTTTT.

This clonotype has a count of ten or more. CDR3 sequence (DNA): TGTGCCAGCAGTTTCATTGGGGCCAACGTCCTGACTTTC. This sequence encodes CASSFIGANVLTF. This rearrangement joins TRBV12-3 or TRBV12-4 to TRBJ2-6; D unresolved. The CDR3 runs 13 residues. V was shortened by 3 bases and J by 3 bases, with 3 bases between the two germline ends.

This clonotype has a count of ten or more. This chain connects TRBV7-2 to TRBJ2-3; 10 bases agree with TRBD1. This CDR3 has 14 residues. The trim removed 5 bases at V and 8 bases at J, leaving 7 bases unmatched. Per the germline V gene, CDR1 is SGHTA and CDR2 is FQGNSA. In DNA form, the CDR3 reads TGTGCCAGCAGCCCCCGGGACAGGGGAGGTACGCAGTATTTT. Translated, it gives CASSPRDRGGTQYF.

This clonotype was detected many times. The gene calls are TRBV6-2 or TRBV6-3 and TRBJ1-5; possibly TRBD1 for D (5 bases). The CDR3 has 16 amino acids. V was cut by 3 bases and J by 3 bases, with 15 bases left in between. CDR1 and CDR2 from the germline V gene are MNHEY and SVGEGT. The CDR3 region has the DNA TGTGCCAGCAGTTATATCGCTCAGGGTTACAATCAGCCCCAGCATTTT. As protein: CASSYIAQGYNQPQHF.

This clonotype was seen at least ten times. CDR3 bases: TGTGCCAGCAGTTTATTGGCTAGCGGGACCTACGAGCAGTACTTC. Translating gives CASSLLASGTYEQYF. This chain links TRBV28 with TRBJ2-7; 9 nucleotides agree with TRBD2. Germline assignment: CDR1 MDHEN and CDR2 SYDVKM. V dropped 1 base and J dropped 2; count of bases not matched to a gene: 3. The CDR3 runs 15 residues.